The 14 T cell receptor beta chains given below trace back to one sample, sequenced in a study of blood T cell repertoires in COVID-19. Sequenced by immunoSEQ multiplex PCR; TCRdb stores in-frame clones only, minus some. The sample consists of over 200,000 clones, about 87% of them appearing once. Specimen: peripheral blood. The origin of the receptors is a woman aged 50 to 65 with acute or convalescent COVID-19.

The V gene is TRBV14, the J gene TRBJ2-7; D not resolved. The CDR3 is made up of 14 amino acids. The germline V and J ends were trimmed by 0 bases and 4 bases, with 10 bases remaining between them. CDR1 and CDR2 from the germline V gene are SGHDN and FVKESK. CDR3 nucleotide sequence: TGTGCCAGCAGCCAAGAAAACGTCCGGTACGAGCAGTACTTC. This encodes CASSQENVRYEQYF.

This chain joins TRBV10-3 and TRBJ1-1; TRBD1 might be the D (6 bases). CDR3 length equals 14 residues. The ends were cut back, 6 bases at V and 2 bases at J, with 13 bases in the middle. Germline assignment: CDR1 ENHRY and CDR2 SYGVKD. CDR3 nucleotide sequence: TGTGCCATCAGCCTGGACAGAGGAAACACTGAAGCTTTCTTT. Protein sequence: CAISLDRGNTEAFF.

The rearrangement joins TRBV2 to TRBJ2-1; tentatively, D is TRBD2 (5 bases). The CDR3 has 13 amino acids. The V gene's germline CDR1 is SNHLY and CDR2 FYNNEI. Trimming took off 4 bases at V and 6 bases at J, with 10 bases between the two ends. CDR3 amino acids: CASSGYEGNEQFF. CDR3 coding DNA: TGTGCCAGCAGTGGGTACGAGGGCAATGAGCAGTTCTTC.

V usage is TRBV4-3 and J usage is TRBJ1-3; 9 nucleotides line up with TRBD1. With V trimmed by 0 bases and J by 4 bases, 4 bases remained unmatched. Germline CDR1 is LGHNA and CDR2 is YSLEER. This CDR3 region has 16 residues. The CDR3 region is CASSQEGTGQGNTIYF. The DNA of the CDR3 is TGCGCCAGCAGCCAAGAAGGGACAGGGCAAGGAAACACCATATATTTT.

The J gene is TRBJ1-1, the V gene TRBV5-1; 7 bases line up with TRBD1. The CDR3 contains 14 residues. Germline V CDR1 and CDR2: SGHRS, YFSETQ. The V and J ends lost 2 bases and 1 base, in that order; junction bases with no gene match: 2. The CDR3 sequence is CASSFRDRNTEAFF. The CDR3 DNA sequence: TGCGCCAGCAGCTTCCGGGACAGGAACACTGAAGCTTTCTTT.

The rearrangement joins TRBV19 to TRBJ1-5, with D possibly being TRBD1 (5 bases). There are 15 residues in the CDR3. CDR1 is LNHDA and CDR2 is SQIVND in the germline V gene (reference sequence). Trimming took off 6 bases at V and 6 bases at J, with 18 bases between the two ends. The chain's CDR3 is CASSNRGGVAQPQHF. CDR3 DNA sequence: TGTGCCAGTAGCAACCGGGGGGGGGTAGCTCAGCCCCAGCATTTT.

Only one count was recorded for this clone. V and J are TRBV7-2 and TRBJ2-1; 7 bases fit TRBD2. After removal of 4 bases from V and 8 bases from J, the junction contained 11 bases not matched to a gene. CDR3 length: 15 residues. The germline V gene encodes CDR1 SGHTA and CDR2 FQGNSA. Here the CDR3 reads CASSSSSGFADEQFF. DNA for the CDR3: TGTGCCAGCAGCTCGTCTAGCGGTTTTGCCGATGAGCAGTTCTTC.

V usage is TRBV9 and J usage is TRBJ2-2, with TRBD2 as a possible D gene (5 bases). V gave up 0 bases and J gave up 7 bases, with 10 bases separating them. The CDR3 sequence is 14 residues long. CDR1 is SGDLS, CDR2 YYNGEE, per germline. This chain's CDR3 is CASSVAGMGGELFF. CDR3 nucleotides: TGTGCCAGCAGCGTAGCCGGGATGGGCGGGGAGCTGTTTTTT.

The chain is built from TRBV27 and TRBJ1-3; 7 bases line up with TRBD1. The CDR3 totals 14 residues. Germline V gene data show CDR1 as MNHEY and CDR2 as SMNVEV (reference sequence). V was clipped by 6 bases and J by 0 bases; unmatched bases: 2. This chain's CDR3 is CASRPGGSGNTIYF. DNA of the CDR3: TGTGCCAGCAGACCAGGGGGCTCTGGAAACACCATATATTTT.

The gene calls are TRBV2 and TRBJ2-7; maybe TRBD1 (7 bases). The V end was cut by 6 bases, the J end by 5 bases, with 20 bases between. The germline V gene encodes CDR1 SNHLY and CDR2 FYNNEI. The CDR3 spans 15 residues. CDR3 protein: CASSLRRRGQDEQYF. The CDR3 coding sequence is TGTGCCAGCAGCCTACGGAGGAGGGGGCAAGACGAGCAGTACTTC.

This clone was recorded a few times. V and J are TRBV5-1 and TRBJ2-1; the match to TRBD1 covers 7 bases. The trim removed 1 base at V and 3 bases at J, leaving 1 base unmatched. Germline CDR1 is SGHRS and CDR2 is YFSETQ. The CDR3 length is 14 residues. The CDR3 here is CASSLSGGYNEQFF. DNA for the CDR3: TGCGCCAGCAGCTTGTCAGGGGGCTACAATGAGCAGTTCTTC.

The chain has TRBV6-6 and TRBJ2-1; 7 positions agree with TRBD1. Per germline, CDR1 MNHNY and CDR2 SVGAGI (reference sequence). With V trimmed by 5 bases and J by 1 base, 5 bases remained unmatched. This CDR3 has 15 amino acids. The CDR3 is CASSEQGVSYNEQFF. In DNA form, the CDR3 reads TGTGCCAGCAGTGAGCAGGGGGTTTCCTACAATGAGCAGTTCTTC.

The gene calls are TRBV15 and TRBJ2-7; D might be TRBD1 (6 bases). The CDR3 has 14 amino acids. V was trimmed by 3 bases and J by 3 bases, leaving 12 bases between them. Germline CDR1 is LNHNV and CDR2 is YYDKDF (reference sequence). The CDR3 is CATSRGDIYYEQYF. CDR3 DNA sequence: TGTGCCACCAGCAGGGGGGACATATACTACGAGCAGTACTTC.

The chain couples TRBV4-3 to TRBJ1-4; 8 bases are shared with TRBD1. This CDR3 has 15 amino acids. Germline V gives CDR1 LGHNA, CDR2 YSLEER. V gave up 4 bases and J gave up 8 bases; unmatched junction bases: 9. The CDR3 sequence: CASSRDRGRGEKLFF. The CDR3 DNA is TGCGCCAGCAGCCGCGACAGGGGAAGAGGGGAAAAACTGTTTTTT.